This TCR beta chain came from a study of shared clonotypes between healthy human individuals (dated by TCRdb to 2020 to 2021). As for the study more broadly: The cohort included a few men and a couple of women between 18 and 49 years of age. The study deeply sequenced blood TCR repertoires of roughly five healthy adults to estimate repertoire size and the extent of clonotype sharing between individuals. Libraries were prepared and TCR repertoires were sequenced by different laboratories using diverse techniques, in order to increase sequencing depth and limit assay-specific biases. Per donor, leukapheresis produced somewhere between about 0.8 and 9 billion PBMCs. For each donor, three plates each were used for CD4 naive and CD4 memory, two plates were used for CD8 naive, and one plate was used for CD8 memory.

Beyond this particular receptor, the publication reports: Across a few donors, around 5.4% of naive CD4, roughly 3.4% of naive CD8, 2% to 2.5% of memory CD4, and approximately 0.42% of memory CD8 clonotypes were shared. Sampling was restricted to blood, and TCR repertoires in tissue are likely to differ from TCR repertoires in blood. Clonotypes shared by all four sorted-subset donors showed higher generation probabilities than non-shared clonotypes. Pairwise subsampling led to the expectation that sequencing depth would affect the degree of clonotype sharing among donors. Larger estimated clonotype richness was generally found for naive subsets than for memory subsets. Even with the large sequencing depth, rarefaction of the sorted-subset datasets indicated that sequencing was incomplete. The genetic and exposure-history diversity represented was limited by the small number of donors.

Using the deep immunoSEQ assay, multiplex PCR amplified TCR CDR3 regions from genomic DNA. For each cell subset, the extracted genomic DNA was distributed evenly across all wells of several immunoSEQ 96-well plates, and each plate served as one replicate. For sorted subsets, 200 ng of genomic DNA, equivalent to 25,000 to 35,000 T cell genomes, went into each replicate PCR. The purified libraries were quantified using a Qubit 3.0 fluorometer, sized with a Bioanalyzer 2100, and then quantified again using the KAPA Library Quantification kit. Every immunoSEQ 96-well plate was sequenced on a dedicated single-read 150-cycle Illumina NextSeq 550 flow cell. Per the original workflow: Because the immunoSEQ output included only junctional sequences and no quality scores, the filtering could not be the same as the filtering used for full-length reads. To assign V/J genes and CDR3, sequences were annotated against IMGT germline references using PyIR, a Python wrapper for IgBLAST v1.9. Reads were removed for weak V/J assignments (E-value above 1e-6), missing CDR3, stop codons, out-of-frame junctions, or ambiguous translated residues. V3J clonotypes were defined by identical inferred V gene, J gene, and CDR3 amino acid sequence. Percentage overlap between repertoires was computed as shared unique clonotypes divided by the size of the smaller repertoire. RTK rarefaction, the Chao1 estimator, and Recon v2.1 estimates of unobserved clonotypes were used to assess repertoire richness. Generation probabilities for all TCRbeta clonotypes obtained by the gDNA method from a handful of donors were computed using OLGA. TCRdb limited this immuneACCESS table to in-frame rearrangements with V and J called. A share of clones is missing; checked studies link under half to unresolved V genes, and the rest is unexplained. V and J calls and clone size are as listed in that table; D and trimming were resolved from the DNA. In all, the sample holds hundreds of thousands of clones, and 74% of those were seen once. The ten largest account for under 2% of the sample.

This clone was seen more than once but under ten times. It has no known antigen specificity. No much larger clonotype is one base removed from it; base qualities were not supplied. The donors were healthy, HIV-negative adults who had no recently reported acute infections or vaccinations. Every donor was a Caucasian adult living in Nashville, Tennessee, USA. CD4+ T cells were enriched by magnetic negative selection, after which naive cells were positively selected on CD45RA and the negative fraction was taken as the memory subset. Blood was obtained by leukapheresis, after which PBMCs were separated by Ficoll-Histopaque density gradient centrifugation and cryopreserved in liquid nitrogen vapor phase. Analytical flow cytometry was used to check the purity and quantity of every magnetically sorted T cell population. From each sorted fraction, genomic DNA was isolated and quantified by UV absorbance on a Nanodrop 2000c.

As encoded in the germline V gene, CDR1 is MDHEN while CDR2 is SYDVKM. At the junction V is shortened by 2 bases and J by 5 bases, with 12 bases in between. Including cysteine and phenylalanine, the CDR3 has 14 amino acids. Just CDR3 DNA is preserved here, 42 bases in frame from base 1. The TCR comes from a woman in her twenties or thirties in good health. Source material: memory CD4+ T cells sorted from blood. Explained via the paper, the cell subset or site label denotes: CD45RA-negative fraction. Recombination connected TRBV28 to TRBJ1-1, with the identity of the D gene unclear. The CDR3 amino acid sequence is: CASSLGPRRTEAFF. The sequenced DNA is TGTGCCAGCAGTTTAGGGCCCCGGCGGACTGAAGCTTTCTTT.